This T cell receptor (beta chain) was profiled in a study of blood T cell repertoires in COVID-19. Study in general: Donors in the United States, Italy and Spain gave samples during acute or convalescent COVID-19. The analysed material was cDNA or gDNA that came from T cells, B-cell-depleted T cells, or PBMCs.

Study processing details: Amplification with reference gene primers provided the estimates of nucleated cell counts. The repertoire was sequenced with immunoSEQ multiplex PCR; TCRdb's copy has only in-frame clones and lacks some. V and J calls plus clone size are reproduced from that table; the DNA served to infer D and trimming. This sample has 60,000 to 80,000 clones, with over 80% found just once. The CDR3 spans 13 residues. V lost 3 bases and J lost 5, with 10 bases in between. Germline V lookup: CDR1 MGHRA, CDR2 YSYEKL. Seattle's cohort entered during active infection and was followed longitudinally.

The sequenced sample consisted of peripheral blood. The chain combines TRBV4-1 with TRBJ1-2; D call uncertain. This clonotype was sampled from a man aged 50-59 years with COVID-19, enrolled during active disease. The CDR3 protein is CASSHPESYGYTF. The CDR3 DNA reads TGCGCCAGCAGCCACCCAGAATCGTATGGCTACACCTTC.